Listed below are T cell receptor beta chains from one sample, sequenced in a study of CD8+ T cells in alopecia areata. Generated by immunoSEQ multiplex PCR, the TCRdb table keeps only in-frame clones and is missing some. The sample holds about 200,000 clones; more than 55% are singletons and the top ten take about 1.3%. The source was CD4+ T cells sorted from blood, collected at week 49, from a patient treated with tofacitinib. The source of these receptors is a human donor with alopecia areata. Both conserved end residues are part of each CDR3. D genes are given only for firm matches. Clone size appears in some rows only: once, few, many, or a class for an expanded clone.

D gene | clone size | J gene | V gene | CDR3 DNA | CDR3 protein
. | few | TRBJ2-6 | TRBV29-1 | TGCAGCGTTGACCTCTCTGGGGCCAACGTCCTGACTTTC | CSVDLSGANVLTF
TRBD2 | few | TRBJ2-1 | TRBV5-1 | TGCGCCAGCAGCTTGGGACTAGCGGGGCTCTGGAATGAGCAGTTCTTC | CASSLGLAGLWNEQFF
. | . | TRBJ1-2 | TRBV29-1 | TGCAGCGCCCCGGACAGCTATGGCTACACCTTC | CSAPDSYGYTF
. | . | TRBJ1-2 | TRBV30 | TGTGCCTGGGGACACGCCAACTATGGCTACACCTTC | CAWGHANYGYTF
TRBD1 | . | TRBJ1-2 | TRBV5-6 | TGTGCCAGCAGGGGACAGGAAAACTATGGCTACACCTTC | CASRGQENYGYTF
. | few | TRBJ2-7 | TRBV6-1 | TGTGCCAGCAGGGTGGGTACCTACGAGCAGTACTTC | CASRVGTYEQYF
TRBD1 | . | TRBJ2-7 | TRBV7-6 | TGTGCCAGCAGCCCGAATGGACAGGGCCTATACGAGCAGTACTTC | CASSPNGQGLYEQYF
. | once | TRBJ1-6 | TRBV6-5 | TGTGCCAGCAGTTACTCTGGGATCTCCTATAATTCACCCCTCCACTTT | CASSYSGISYNSPLHF
TRBD1 | few | TRBJ2-1 | TRBV19 | TGTGCCAGTAGTTCATCCGGGACAGAGTACAATGAGCAGTTCTTC | CASSSSGTEYNEQFF
. | . | TRBJ2-5 | TRBV5-6 | TGTGCCAGCAGCACGCTGCAGGTGGGGATGGGGAGGCGGGAGACCCAGTACTTC | CASSTLQVGMGRRETQYF
TRBD1 | . | TRBJ1-2 | TRBV29-1 | TGCAGCGTTCGATCAGGGGGAGGTATGAGAGGCTACACCTTC | CSVRSGGGMRGYTF
. | . | TRBJ1-6 | TRBV30 | TGTGCCTGGAGCCAAGGGGGAGATTCACCCCTCCACTTT | CAWSQGGDSPLHF
. | . | TRBJ2-2 | TRBV4-3 | TGCGCCAGCTCGGCCATTTTCGCCGGGGAGCTGTTTTTT | CASSAIFAGELFF
. | . | TRBJ1-2 | TRBV6-5 | TGTGCCAGCAGTGGACAAGGAACCTATGGCTACACCTTC | CASSGQGTYGYTF
. | . | TRBJ2-1 | TRBV4-3 | TGCGCCAGCAGCCAAGGTAAAACCCTTAACAATGAGCAGTTCTTC | CASSQGKTLNNEQFF
TRBD1 | . | TRBJ1-2 | TRBV4-2 | TGTGCCAGCAGCCAAGCACAGGGGGACTATGGCTACACCTTC | CASSQAQGDYGYTF
. | once | TRBJ1-2 | TRBV29-1 | TGCAGCGCCTCAGGGCCAGCATTGCGAGGGGATGTCTACACCTTC | CSASGPALRGDVYTF
. | . | TRBJ2-7 | TRBV5-6 | TGTGCCAGCAGCTTACCGGGACTTAACTACGAGCAGTACTTC | CASSLPGLNYEQYF
. | . | TRBJ2-4 | TRBV7-9 | TGTGCCAGCAGCTTGGATCCGGGCCAAATAGCCAAAAACATTCAGTACTTC | CASSLDPGQIAKNIQYF
. | . | TRBJ2-5 | TRBV5-6 | TGTGCCAGCAGCTTATTGGAGACCCAGTACTTC | CASSLLETQYF
. | few | TRBJ2-7 | TRBV4-2 | TGTGCCAGCAGCCAAGCCCTGGACGGACCCTACGAGCAGTACTTC | CASSQALDGPYEQYF
. | . | TRBJ1-2 | TRBV29-1 | TGCAGCGGAAAGGCGCCTGGACAGTATTATGGCTACACCTTC | CSGKAPGQYYGYTF
. | once | TRBJ1-2 | TRBV10-3 | TGTGCCATCAGTGAAAATGTGGGGGATGGCTACACCTTC | CAISENVGDGYTF
. | . | TRBJ2-5 | TRBV4-3 | TGCGCCAGCAGCACACGACAGAAAGAGACCCAGTACTTC | CASSTRQKETQYF
. | . | TRBJ1-2 | TRBV30 | TGTGCCTGGAGTCCTATCGCGGTTTCCTACTATGGCTACACCTTC | CAWSPIAVSYYGYTF